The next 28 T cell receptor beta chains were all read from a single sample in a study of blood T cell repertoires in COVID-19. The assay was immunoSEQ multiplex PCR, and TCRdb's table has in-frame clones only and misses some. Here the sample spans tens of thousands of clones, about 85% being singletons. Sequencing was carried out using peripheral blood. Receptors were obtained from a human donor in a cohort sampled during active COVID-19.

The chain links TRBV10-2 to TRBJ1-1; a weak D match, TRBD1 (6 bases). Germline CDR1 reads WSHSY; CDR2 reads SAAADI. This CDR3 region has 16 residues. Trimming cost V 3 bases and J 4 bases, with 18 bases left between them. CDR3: CASSDVGGGRSTEAFF. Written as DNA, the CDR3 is TGCGCCAGCAGTGACGTTGGGGGGGGCAGGTCCACTGAAGCTTTCTTT.

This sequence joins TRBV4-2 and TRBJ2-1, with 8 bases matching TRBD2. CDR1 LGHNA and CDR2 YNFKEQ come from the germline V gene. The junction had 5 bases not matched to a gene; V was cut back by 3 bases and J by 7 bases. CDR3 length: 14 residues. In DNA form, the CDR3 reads TGTGCCAGCAGCCACCAGCGGGAGAGGAATGAGCAGTTCTTC. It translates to CASSHQRERNEQFF.

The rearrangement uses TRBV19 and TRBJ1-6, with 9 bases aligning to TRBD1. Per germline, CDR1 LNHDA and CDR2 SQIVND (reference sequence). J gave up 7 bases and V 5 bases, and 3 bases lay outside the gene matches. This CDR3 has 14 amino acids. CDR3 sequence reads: CASSRGQGNSPLHF. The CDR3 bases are TGTGCCAGTAGTCGTGGACAGGGGAATTCACCCCTCCACTTT.

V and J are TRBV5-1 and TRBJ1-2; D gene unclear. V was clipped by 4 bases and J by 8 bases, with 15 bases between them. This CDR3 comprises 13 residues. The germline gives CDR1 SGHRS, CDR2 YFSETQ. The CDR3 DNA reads TGCGCCAGCAGCCCTCAAGGTCTGGAGGGCTACACCTTC. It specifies CASSPQGLEGYTF.

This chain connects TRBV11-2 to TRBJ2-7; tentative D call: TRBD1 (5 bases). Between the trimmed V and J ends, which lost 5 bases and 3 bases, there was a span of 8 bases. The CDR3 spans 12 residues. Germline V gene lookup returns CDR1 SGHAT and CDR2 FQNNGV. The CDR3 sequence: CASSPQDYEQYF. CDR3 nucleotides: TGTGCCAGCAGCCCACAGGACTACGAGCAGTACTTC.

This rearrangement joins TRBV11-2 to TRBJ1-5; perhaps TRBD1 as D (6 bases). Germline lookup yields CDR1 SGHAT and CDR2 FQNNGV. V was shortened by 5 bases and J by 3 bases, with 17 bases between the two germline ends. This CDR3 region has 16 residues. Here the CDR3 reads CASSPLTGPVNQPQHF. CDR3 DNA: TGTGCCAGCAGCCCACTGACAGGCCCGGTCAATCAGCCCCAGCATTTT.

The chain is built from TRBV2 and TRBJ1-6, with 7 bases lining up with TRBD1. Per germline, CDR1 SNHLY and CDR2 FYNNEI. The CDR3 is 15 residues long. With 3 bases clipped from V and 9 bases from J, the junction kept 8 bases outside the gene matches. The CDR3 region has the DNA TGTGCCAGCAGTGAGAGAGGCAGGGGGGTTTCACCCCTCCACTTT. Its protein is CASSERGRGVSPLHF.

The CDR3 loop is CASSLGAARGETQYF. The DNA for the CDR3 is TGTGCCAGCAGCTTGGGGGCCGCCCGTGGAGAGACCCAGTACTTC. The chain links TRBV9 to TRBJ2-5; possibly TRBD1 for D (6 bases). Germline V CDR1 and CDR2: SGDLS, YYNGEE. Trimming left V 4 bases short and J 4 bases short, with 17 bases between. The CDR3 has 15 amino acids.

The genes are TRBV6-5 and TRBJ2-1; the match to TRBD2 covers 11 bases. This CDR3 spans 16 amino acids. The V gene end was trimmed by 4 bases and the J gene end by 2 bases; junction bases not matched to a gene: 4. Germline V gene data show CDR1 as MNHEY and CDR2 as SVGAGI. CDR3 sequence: CASSSTSGSTYNEQFF. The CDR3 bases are TGTGCCAGCAGTTCTACTAGCGGGAGCACCTACAATGAGCAGTTCTTC.

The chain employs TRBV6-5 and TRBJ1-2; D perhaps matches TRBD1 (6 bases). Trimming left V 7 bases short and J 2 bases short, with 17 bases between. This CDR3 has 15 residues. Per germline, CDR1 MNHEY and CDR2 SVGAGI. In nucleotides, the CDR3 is TGTGCCAGCAACAGGGTAATCATGGGCAACTATGGCTACACCTTC. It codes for CASNRVIMGNYGYTF.

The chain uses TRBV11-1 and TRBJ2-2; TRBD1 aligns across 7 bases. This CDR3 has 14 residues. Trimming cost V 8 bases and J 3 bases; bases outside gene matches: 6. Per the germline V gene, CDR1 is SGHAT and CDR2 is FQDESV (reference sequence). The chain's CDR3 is CASGRDRDTGELFF. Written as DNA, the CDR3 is TGTGCCAGCGGCCGGGACAGAGACACCGGGGAGCTGTTTTTT.

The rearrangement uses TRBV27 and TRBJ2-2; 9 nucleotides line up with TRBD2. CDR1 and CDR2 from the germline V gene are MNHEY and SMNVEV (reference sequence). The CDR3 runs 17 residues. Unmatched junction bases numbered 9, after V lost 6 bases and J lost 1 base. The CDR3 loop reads CASRLQGSGRNTGELFF. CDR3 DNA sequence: TGTGCCAGCAGACTACAGGGTAGCGGGAGGAACACCGGGGAGCTGTTTTTT.

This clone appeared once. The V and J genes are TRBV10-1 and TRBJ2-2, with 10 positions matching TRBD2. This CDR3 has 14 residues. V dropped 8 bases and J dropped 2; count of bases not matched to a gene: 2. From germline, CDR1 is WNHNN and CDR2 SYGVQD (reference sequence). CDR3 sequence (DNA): TGCGCCAGCTGGACTAGCGGAAACACCGGGGAGCTGTTTTTT. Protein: CASWTSGNTGELFF.

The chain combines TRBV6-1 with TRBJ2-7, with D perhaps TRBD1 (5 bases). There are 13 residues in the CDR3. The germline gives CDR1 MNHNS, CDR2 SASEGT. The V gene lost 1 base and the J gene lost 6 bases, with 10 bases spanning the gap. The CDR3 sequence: CASSEVRVSEQYF. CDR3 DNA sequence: TGTGCCAGCAGTGAAGTCAGGGTCTCCGAGCAGTACTTC.

The CDR3 spells CASSLNSGRTGELFF. For the CDR3, the DNA is TGTGCCAGCAGCTTAAATAGCGGGAGGACCGGGGAGCTGTTTTTT. V usage is TRBV7-2 and J usage is TRBJ2-2; 10 bases agree with TRBD2. Looked up from germline, CDR1 is SGHTA and CDR2 is FQGNSA. CDR3 length: 15 residues. After removal of 2 bases from V and 5 bases from J, the junction contained 2 bases not matched to a gene.

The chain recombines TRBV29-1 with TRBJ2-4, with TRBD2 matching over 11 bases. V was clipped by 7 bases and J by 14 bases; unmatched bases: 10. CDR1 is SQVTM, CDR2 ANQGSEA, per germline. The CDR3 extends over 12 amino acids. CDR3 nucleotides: TGCAGCGCTGGCTTGATAGCGGGAGGGGAGTACTTC. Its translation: CSAGLIAGGEYF.

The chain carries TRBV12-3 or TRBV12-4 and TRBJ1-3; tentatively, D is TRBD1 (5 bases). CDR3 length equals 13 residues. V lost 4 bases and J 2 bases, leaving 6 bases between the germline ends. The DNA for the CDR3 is TGTGCCAGCAGTTGGGGGGCTGGAAACACCATATATTTT. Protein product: CASSWGAGNTIYF.

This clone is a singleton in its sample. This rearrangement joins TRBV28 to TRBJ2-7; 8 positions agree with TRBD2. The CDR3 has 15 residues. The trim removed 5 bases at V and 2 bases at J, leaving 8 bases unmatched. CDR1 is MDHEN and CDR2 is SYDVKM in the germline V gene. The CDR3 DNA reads TGTGCCAGCAGTAACCGGGAGGGAATCCCCTACGAGCAGTACTTC. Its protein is CASSNREGIPYEQYF.

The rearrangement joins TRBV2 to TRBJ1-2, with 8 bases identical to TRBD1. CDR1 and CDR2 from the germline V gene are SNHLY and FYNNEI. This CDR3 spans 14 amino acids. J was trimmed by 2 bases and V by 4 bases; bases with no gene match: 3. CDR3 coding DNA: TGTGCCAGCAGTGGGGACAGGCTGAACTATGGCTACACCTTC. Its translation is CASSGDRLNYGYTF.

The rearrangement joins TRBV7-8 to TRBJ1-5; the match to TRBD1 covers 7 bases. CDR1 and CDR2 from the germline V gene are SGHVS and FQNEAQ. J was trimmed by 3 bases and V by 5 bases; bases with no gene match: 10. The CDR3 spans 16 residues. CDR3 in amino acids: CASSQRYRGPNQPQHF. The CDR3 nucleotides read TGTGCCAGCAGCCAACGATACAGGGGTCCCAATCAGCCCCAGCATTTT.

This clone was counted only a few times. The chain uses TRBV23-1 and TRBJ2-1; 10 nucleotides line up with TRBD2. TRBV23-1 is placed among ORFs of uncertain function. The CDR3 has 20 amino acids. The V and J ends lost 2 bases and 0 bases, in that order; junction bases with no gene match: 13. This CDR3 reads CASSQPILAGDDFSYNEQFF. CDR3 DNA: TGCGCCAGCAGTCAACCGATCCTAGCGGGAGATGATTTCTCCTACAATGAGCAGTTCTTC.

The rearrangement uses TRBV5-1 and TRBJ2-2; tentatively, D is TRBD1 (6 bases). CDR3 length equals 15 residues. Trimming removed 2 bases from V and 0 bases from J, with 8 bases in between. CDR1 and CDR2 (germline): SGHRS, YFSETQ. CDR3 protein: CASSFRTANTGELFF. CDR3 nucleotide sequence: TGCGCCAGCAGCTTTCGGACAGCGAACACCGGGGAGCTGTTTTTT.

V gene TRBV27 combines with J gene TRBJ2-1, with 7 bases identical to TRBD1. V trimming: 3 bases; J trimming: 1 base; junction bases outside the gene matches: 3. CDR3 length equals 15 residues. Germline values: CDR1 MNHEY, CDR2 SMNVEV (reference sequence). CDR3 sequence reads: CASSLTGLSYNEQFF. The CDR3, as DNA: TGTGCCAGCAGTTTGACAGGGCTATCCTACAATGAGCAGTTCTTC.

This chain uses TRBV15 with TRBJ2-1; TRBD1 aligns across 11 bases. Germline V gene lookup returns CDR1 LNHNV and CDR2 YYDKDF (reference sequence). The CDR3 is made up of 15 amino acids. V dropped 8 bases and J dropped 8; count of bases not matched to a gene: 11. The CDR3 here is CATLGGDRGFYEQFF. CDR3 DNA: TGTGCCACCCTAGGAGGGGACAGGGGGTTTTATGAGCAGTTCTTC.

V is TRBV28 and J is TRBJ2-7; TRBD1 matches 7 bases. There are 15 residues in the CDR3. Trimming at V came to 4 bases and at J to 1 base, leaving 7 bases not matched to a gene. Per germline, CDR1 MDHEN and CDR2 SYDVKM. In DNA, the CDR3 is TGTGCCAGCAGTTCGGTAGGGGGCCAATCCTACGAGCAGTACTTC. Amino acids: CASSSVGGQSYEQYF.

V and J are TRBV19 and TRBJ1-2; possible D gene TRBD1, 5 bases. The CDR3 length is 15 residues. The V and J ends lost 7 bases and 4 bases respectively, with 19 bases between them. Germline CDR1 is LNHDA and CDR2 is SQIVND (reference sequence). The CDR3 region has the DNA TGTGCCAGTACATATACAGGCGCGGTGGTCTATGGCTACACCTTC. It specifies CASTYTGAVVYGYTF. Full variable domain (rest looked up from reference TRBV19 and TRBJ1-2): DGGITQSPKYLFRKEGQNVTLSCEQNLNHDAMYWYRQDPGQGLRLIYYSQIVNDFQKGDIAEGYSVSREKKESFPLTVTSAQKNPTAFYLCASTYTGAVVYGYTFGSGTRLTVV.

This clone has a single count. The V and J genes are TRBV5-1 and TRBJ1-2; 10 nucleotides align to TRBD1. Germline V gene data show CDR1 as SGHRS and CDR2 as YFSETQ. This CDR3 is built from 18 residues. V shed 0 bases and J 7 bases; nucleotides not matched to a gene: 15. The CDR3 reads CASSLDPGQGFQRGGYTF. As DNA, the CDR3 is TGCGCCAGCAGCTTGGACCCGGGACAGGGGTTCCAAAGGGGTGGCTACACCTTC.

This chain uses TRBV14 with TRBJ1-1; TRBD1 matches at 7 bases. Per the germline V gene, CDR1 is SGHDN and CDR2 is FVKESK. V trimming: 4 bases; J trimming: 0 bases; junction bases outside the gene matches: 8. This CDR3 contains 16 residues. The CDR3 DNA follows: TGTGCCAGCAGCCTCTTCCAGGGGGTGGTGAACACTGAAGCTTTCTTT. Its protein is CASSLFQGVVNTEAFF.